A single sample is the source of the 2 T cell receptor beta chains below, sequenced in a study of blood T cells in healthy people across ages. It was with a sample-barcoded 5' primer and a J-beta primer mix that a second PCR of roughly 7 to 12 cycles was run. MiXCR, run by TCRdb on the 5' RACE reads, gives a single entry per CDR3 protein. The data show over 1,500,000 distinct CDR3 sequences, around 50% seen once. The sample comprised blood. These receptors were collected from a woman in her thirties or forties in good health.

This clonotype was picked up one time. This chain uses TRBV2 with TRBJ2-4; D may be TRBD2 (5 bases). The CDR3 spans 16 residues. CDR1 is SNHLY and CDR2 is FYNNEI in the germline V gene. V was pared by 5 bases and J by 0 bases, with 14 bases between. CDR3 DNA: TGTGCCAGCAGTAAGGGAGACGGTAGAGCCAAAAACATTCAGTACTTC. Residues: CASSKGDGRAKNIQYF.

J is TRBJ2-1 and V is TRBV7-3; 10 bases are a match to TRBD2. The DNA matches TRBJ2-7 better at its end, which makes the J call doubtful. This CDR3 is 15 amino acids long. The V gene's germline CDR1 is SGHTA and CDR2 FQGTGA. The CDR3 protein is CATSSAGGPYNEQYF. In DNA, the CDR3 is TGTGCCACAAGTTCAGCGGGGGGGCCTTACAATGAGCAGTACTTC.